These 22 T cell receptor beta chains came from one sample sequenced in a study of T cell responses to AZD1222 COVID-19 vaccine. Sequenced by immunoSEQ multiplex PCR; TCRdb stores in-frame clones only, minus some. The table records about 98,000 clones, less than 90% of them present only once. Sequencing was performed on peripheral blood, taken on day 0 of AZD1222 vaccination. These receptor sequences come from an adult in good health.

V gene TRBV6-4 combines with J gene TRBJ1-1; 10 bases are shared with TRBD1. The CDR3 runs 14 residues. V lost 6 bases to trimming and J lost 5 bases; unmatched junction nucleotides: 6. From germline, CDR1 is MRHNA and CDR2 SNTAGT. In DNA form, the CDR3 reads TGTGCCAGCAGCCGGGACAGGGGTAGTACTGAAGCTTTCTTT. Translation gives CASSRDRGSTEAFF.

V is TRBV28 and J is TRBJ1-5, with 9 nucleotides matching TRBD1. CDR3 length: 16 residues. Trimming removed 4 bases from V and 7 bases from J; junction bases left unmatched: 11. Germline V CDR1 and CDR2: MDHEN, SYDVKM. DNA of the CDR3: TGTGCCAGCAGTTCACCGGACAGGGGACTCTGGCAGCCCCAGCATTTT. As protein: CASSSPDRGLWQPQHF.

V usage is TRBV7-2 and J usage is TRBJ2-3, with D tentatively TRBD2 (5 bases). Trimming left V 5 bases short and J 1 base short, with 16 bases between. Germline V gives CDR1 SGHTA, CDR2 FQGNSA. CDR3 length equals 16 residues. CDR3 residues: CASSMPLGGRTDTQYF. For the CDR3, the DNA is TGTGCCAGCAGCATGCCCCTTGGCGGGCGCACAGATACGCAGTATTTT.

V and J are TRBV10-3 and TRBJ2-7, with D possibly matching TRBD2 (5 bases). Germline V gene sequence: CDR1 ENHRY, CDR2 SYGVKD. The CDR3 consists of 13 residues. Trimming shortened V by 6 bases and J by 6 bases, and 15 bases separated the two germline ends. The CDR3 protein is CAIRTGINSEQYF. The CDR3 DNA reads as TGTGCCATCAGAACGGGGATAAACTCCGAGCAGTACTTC.

The CDR3 DNA follows: TGCGCCAGCAGCCAAGATACAGTAGGGGTTGGAGGGGGCGCGGGAGCCAAAAACATTCAGTACTTC. Protein sequence: CASSQDTVGVGGGAGAKNIQYF. The genes are TRBV4-1 and TRBJ2-4; tentatively, D is TRBD1 (7 bases). The CDR3 covers 22 residues. V was cut by 0 bases and J by 0 bases, with 27 bases left in between. In germline, CDR1 is MGHRA, CDR2 YSYEKL.

The V call is TRBV24-1, the J call TRBJ1-3, with D possibly matching TRBD1 (6 bases). This CDR3 contains 15 residues. Trimming took 3 bases from V and 4 from J, leaving 12 bases between them. Germline CDR1 reads KGHDR; CDR2 reads SFDVKD. CDR3 in DNA: TGTGCCACCAGTGATCCTACAGGGCCGGGAAACACCATATATTTT. Translating gives CATSDPTGPGNTIYF.

The CDR3 sequence: CASSSGTGTEAFF. The CDR3 bases are TGTGCCAGCAGCTCCGGGACAGGCACTGAAGCTTTCTTT. The chain is built from TRBV11-2 and TRBJ1-1; 8 nucleotides align to TRBD1. V trimming: 4 bases; J trimming: 4 bases; junction bases outside the gene matches: 2. CDR3 length: 13 amino acids. Germline V gene data show CDR1 as SGHAT and CDR2 as FQNNGV.

The genes are TRBV7-9 and TRBJ2-4; D is ambiguous. From germline, CDR1 is SEHNR and CDR2 FQNEAQ (reference sequence). The V and J ends lost 1 base and 1 base respectively, with 8 bases between them. The CDR3 loop spans 15 amino acids. In DNA, the CDR3 is TGTGCCAGCAGCTTAGTGGACGGCGCCAAAAACATTCAGTACTTC. Its translation: CASSLVDGAKNIQYF.

The chain has TRBV6-1 and TRBJ1-2; 7 bases line up with TRBD1. Germline V gene lookup returns CDR1 MNHNS and CDR2 SASEGT. The junction had 6 bases not matched to a gene; V was cut back by 0 bases and J by 5 bases. This CDR3 has 15 amino acids. CDR3 region: CASSEALGQPYGYTF. CDR3 DNA sequence: TGTGCCAGCAGTGAAGCATTGGGACAGCCATATGGCTACACCTTC.

The J gene is TRBJ1-2, the V gene TRBV9; D may be TRBD1 (5 bases). The CDR3 spans 15 residues. Germline CDR1 reads SGDLS; CDR2 reads YYNGEE. V dropped 1 base and J dropped 3 bases, with 13 bases sitting between them. For the CDR3, the DNA is TGTGCCAGCAGCGTAAGACAGTTTTTGGACTATGGCTACACCTTC. It specifies CASSVRQFLDYGYTF.

The chain is built from TRBV6-6 and TRBJ1-3; 11 nucleotides align to TRBD1. CDR1 MNHNY and CDR2 SVGAGI come from the germline V gene (reference sequence). The V gene end was trimmed by 5 bases and the J gene end by 3 bases; junction bases not matched to a gene: 9. The CDR3 runs 17 residues. CDR3 sequence reads: CASSRDRGTSFGNTIYF. The DNA for the CDR3 is TGTGCCAGCAGTCGGGACAGGGGGACTTCCTTTGGAAACACCATATATTTT.

In this sample, this clone turned up a few times. The genes are TRBV5-6 and TRBJ2-7, with D hard to call. Germline V CDR1 and CDR2: SGHDT, YYEEEE. Trimming took 2 bases from V and 5 from J, leaving 14 bases between them. CDR3 size: 14 residues. This CDR3 is CASSFIGEGNEQYV. The CDR3 DNA is TGTGCCAGCAGCTTCATTGGCGAAGGGAACGAGCAGTACGTC.

This clone has a handful of counts. This chain connects TRBV27 to TRBJ1-1; D is unclear. V was clipped by 0 bases and J by 1 base, with 9 bases between them. Germline assignment: CDR1 MNHEY and CDR2 SMNVEV (reference sequence). CDR3 length equals 15 residues. The CDR3 nucleotides read TGTGCCAGCAGTTTATCTTACAGCCAGAACACTGAAGCTTTCTTT. Translating gives CASSLSYSQNTEAFF.

The V and J genes are TRBV9 and TRBJ2-3, with TRBD2 identical over 8 bases. The CDR3 loop spans 15 amino acids. V trimming: 4 bases; J trimming: 0 bases; junction bases outside the gene matches: 4. Germline V gene data show CDR1 as SGDLS and CDR2 as YYNGEE. This CDR3 reads CASSRGGGSTDTQYF. For the CDR3, the DNA is TGTGCCAGCAGCCGGGGGGGCGGTAGCACAGATACGCAGTATTTT.

This sequence joins TRBV5-1 and TRBJ1-2; 7 bases agree with TRBD1. Germline V lookup: CDR1 SGHRS, CDR2 YFSETQ. The CDR3 contains 16 residues. V lost 4 bases to trimming and J lost 4 bases; unmatched junction nucleotides: 13. The CDR3: CASSAQAGTVSYGYTF. Here the CDR3 DNA reads TGCGCCAGCAGCGCCCAGGCAGGGACAGTCTCCTATGGCTACACCTTC.

The chain has TRBV5-5 and TRBJ1-3; D remains unclear. The CDR3 extends over 18 amino acids. Germline V CDR1 and CDR2: SGHKS, YYEKEE (reference sequence). Deletions cut 3 bases from V and 0 bases from J, with 19 bases between. This CDR3 is CASSYTGGRGNSGNTIYF. The CDR3 DNA reads TGTGCCAGCAGCTACACCGGAGGCCGGGGAAACTCTGGAAACACCATATATTTT.

This clone was detected a few times. The chain links TRBV24-1 to TRBJ1-1; D is perhaps TRBD1 (5 bases). The V end lost 3 bases, the J end lost 1 base, and 8 bases lay between the germline ends. From germline, CDR1 is KGHDR and CDR2 SFDVKD. The CDR3 is 14 amino acids. For the CDR3, the DNA is TGTGCCACCAGTGATACTAGGGGGAACACTGAAGCTTTCTTT. Residues: CATSDTRGNTEAFF.

This rearrangement joins TRBV7-8 to TRBJ2-5; D gene unclear. The germline V and J ends were trimmed by 5 bases and 4 bases, with 5 bases remaining between them. This CDR3 spans 11 amino acids. Per germline, CDR1 SGHVS and CDR2 FQNEAQ. CDR3 loop: CASSPRETQYF. The CDR3 coding sequence is TGTGCCAGCAGCCCAAGAGAGACCCAGTACTTC.

The chain employs TRBV12-3 or TRBV12-4 and TRBJ2-5, with D unresolved. This CDR3 contains 11 residues. Between the trimmed V and J ends, which lost 3 bases and 2 bases, there was a span of 1 base. CDR3 in DNA: TGTGCCAGCAGTTTGCAAGAGACCCAGTACTTC. Amino acid sequence: CASSLQETQYF.

This clone has only a few counts. The chain combines TRBV4-1 with TRBJ1-1; D perhaps matches TRBD1 (5 bases). This CDR3 is 13 amino acids long. Trimming pared 3 bases from V and 7 bases from J, leaving 12 bases between. Per the germline V gene, CDR1 is MGHRA and CDR2 is YSYEKL. CDR3 coding DNA: TGCGCCAGCAGCCATGGCGGGGGGGGTGAAGCTTTCTTT. This gives the protein CASSHGGGGEAFF.

The J gene is TRBJ2-1, the V gene TRBV20-1; 8 bases are a match to TRBD2. The CDR3 is 11 residues long. Germline V gene data show CDR1 as DFQATT and CDR2 as SNEGSKA (reference sequence). V shed 5 bases and J 10 bases; nucleotides not matched to a gene: 4. The CDR3 here is CSAGLAREQFF. In nucleotides, the CDR3 is TGCAGTGCTGGACTAGCCCGCGAGCAGTTCTTC.

CDR3 region: CASTYHGNTEAFF. The CDR3 bases are TGTGCCAGCACCTACCACGGGAACACTGAAGCTTTCTTT. The chain carries TRBV28 and TRBJ1-1, with D hard to call. Per the germline V gene, CDR1 is MDHEN and CDR2 is SYDVKM. V dropped 7 bases and J dropped 1 base, with 10 bases sitting between them. The CDR3 runs 13 residues.